Listed here are 28 T cell receptor beta chains from one sample, sequenced in a study of blood T cells in healthy people across ages. Using a J-beta primer mix together with a sample-barcoded 5' primer, a second PCR was run for about 7 to 12 cycles. In TCRdb, the 5' RACE reads were re-called with MiXCR into one record per CDR3 protein. The table lists hundreds of thousands of distinct CDR3 sequences, roughly three fifths of them singletons, with roughly 24% in the top ten. The sequencing input was blood. Source of these receptors: a man between 40 and 49 years old in good health.

The V and J genes are TRBV6-2 or TRBV6-3 and TRBJ2-3, with 7 positions matching TRBD2. This CDR3 region has 13 residues. V lost 5 bases and J lost 6; bases outside the gene matches: 5. The V gene's germline CDR1 is MNHEY and CDR2 SVGEGT. CDR3 sequence reads: CASSKTSFDTQYF. The CDR3 nucleotides are TGTGCCAGCAGTAAGACTAGCTTCGATACGCAGTATTTT.

This chain connects TRBV27 to TRBJ1-1; D is undetermined. The germline CDR1 and CDR2 sequences are MNHEY and SMNVEV (reference sequence). This CDR3 spans 12 amino acids. Trimming stripped 9 bases from V and 1 base from J, with 9 bases between. The CDR3 sequence: CASRIGNTEAFF. CDR3 DNA: TGTGCCAGTAGGATAGGGAACACTGAAGCTTTCTTT.

This clonotype was detected ten times or more. The V and J genes are TRBV29-1 and TRBJ1-2; 7 bases agree with TRBD1. The V segment lost 3 bases and the J segment 1 base; nucleotides outside the gene matches: 2. The CDR3 totals 13 residues. Germline V gene lookup returns CDR1 SQVTM and CDR2 ANQGSEA. CDR3 amino acids: CSVDTGVNYGYTF. CDR3 DNA sequence: TGCAGCGTTGATACAGGGGTTAACTATGGCTACACCTTC. Complete variable domain (other parts from reference TRBV29-1 and TRBJ1-2): SAVISQKPSRDICQRGTSLTIQCQVDSQVTMMFWYRQQPGQSLTLIATANQGSEATYESGFVIDKFPISRPNLTFSTLTVSNMSPEDSSIYLCSVDTGVNYGYTFGSGTRLTVV.

V and J are TRBV2 and TRBJ2-6; TRBD1 matches 9 bases. CDR1 SNHLY and CDR2 FYNNEI come from the germline V gene. The CDR3 consists of 16 residues. V dropped 8 bases and J dropped 3; count of bases not matched to a gene: 8. The CDR3 sequence: CASCERQGVGANVLTF. CDR3 DNA sequence: TGTGCCAGCTGCGAGAGACAGGGGGTTGGGGCCAACGTCCTGACTTTC.

The chain carries TRBV10-3 and TRBJ1-2; 8 positions agree with TRBD1. The CDR3 is made up of 13 amino acids. Germline trimming cut 0 bases from V and 8 bases from J; bases unmatched to any gene: 2. The germline V gene encodes CDR1 ENHRY and CDR2 SYGVKD. The CDR3 nucleotides are TGTGCCATCAGTGAGTCGACAGGGGAGGGCTACACCTTC. It codes for CAISESTGEGYTF.

The chain joins TRBV16 to TRBJ1-2; TRBD1 is a possible D gene (5 bases). The germline V and J ends were trimmed by 4 bases and 0 bases, with 12 bases remaining between them. CDR3 size: 15 residues. Germline CDR1 and CDR2: KGHSY and FQNENV. For the CDR3, the DNA is TGTGCCAGCAGCCCCCCAGGGAGGACTAACTATGGCTACACCTTC. Residues: CASSPPGRTNYGYTF.

The chain links TRBV24-1 to TRBJ2-1; D is unclear. V was pared by 0 bases and J by 6 bases, with 8 bases between. The CDR3 extends over 14 amino acids. Germline values: CDR1 KGHDR, CDR2 SFDVKD. The CDR3 nucleotides are TGTGCCACCAGTGATTTGCGCCAGACCAATGAGCAGTTCTTC. Translation: CATSDLRQTNEQFF.

V and J are TRBV10-2 and TRBJ2-5; unclear D gene. Between the trimmed V and J ends, which lost 2 bases and 5 bases, there was a span of 12 bases. This CDR3 contains 14 residues. Germline lookup yields CDR1 WSHSY and CDR2 SAAADI. CDR3 in DNA: TGCGCCAGCAGTGAGATAGTGGGCCGGGAGACCCAGTACTTC. As protein: CASSEIVGRETQYF.

The V call is TRBV29-1, the J call TRBJ2-5; 8 positions agree with TRBD2. The end of the DNA fits TRBJ2-7 better, so the J call may be wrong. Per germline, CDR1 SQVTM and CDR2 ANQGSEA. CDR3 length: 13 amino acids. CDR3 amino acids: CSVEGTSNYEQYF. The CDR3, as DNA: TGCAGCGTTGAAGGGACTAGCAATTACGAGCAGTACTTC.

This clonotype was seen only a few times. The chain couples TRBV20-1 to TRBJ2-7; TRBD1 aligns across 8 bases. The CDR3 spans 12 residues. The junction had 6 bases not matched to a gene; V was cut back by 5 bases and J by 6 bases. Germline CDR1 and CDR2: DFQATT and SNEGSKA (reference sequence). This chain's CDR3 is CSAQITGGEQYF. CDR3 DNA: TGCAGTGCTCAGATTACAGGGGGCGAGCAGTACTTC.

This clonotype was observed a few times. V usage is TRBV12-5 and J usage is TRBJ2-7, with D uncertain. Germline-derived CDR1 and CDR2 are LGHNT and FRNRAP. The CDR3 has 17 amino acids. V was trimmed by 2 bases and J by 0 bases, leaving 17 bases between them. In DNA form, the CDR3 reads TGTGCTAGTGGTTTGACACGAGTTAAGAGAAGCTCCTACGAGCAGTACTTC. This translates into CASGLTRVKRSSYEQYF.

V usage is TRBV24-1 and J usage is TRBJ2-1; 9 bases are a match to TRBD1. Germline loops: CDR1 KGHDR, CDR2 SFDVKD. J lost 2 bases, V lost 4 bases, and 5 bases had no gene match. The CDR3 length is 16 residues. The CDR3 coding sequence is TGTGCCACCAGTGACCCGGGACAGGGACCCTACAATGAGCAGTTCTTC. As protein: CATSDPGQGPYNEQFF.

This clonotype was seen only a few times. The chain has TRBV10-3 and TRBJ2-1, with D perhaps TRBD2 (5 bases). Trimming removed 10 bases from V and 0 bases from J, with 13 bases in between. The V gene's germline CDR1 is ENHRY and CDR2 SYGVKD. The CDR3 is 14 residues long. DNA for the CDR3: TGTGCCAGCCTGGCGGGTTCCTCCTACAATGAGCAGTTCTTC. As protein: CASLAGSSYNEQFF.

This chain links TRBV28 with TRBJ2-5; D remains unclear. V lost 10 bases and J lost 7, with 10 bases in between. There are 10 residues in the CDR3. Per germline, CDR1 MDHEN and CDR2 SYDVKM. CDR3 coding DNA: TGTGCCACCTATGGGGTGACCCAGTACTTC. Its translation: CATYGVTQYF.

This clonotype was recorded a few times. V and J are TRBV28 and TRBJ2-7; D possibly corresponds to TRBD2 (5 bases). The V and J ends lost 6 bases and 3 bases respectively, with 15 bases between them. Germline CDR1 and CDR2: MDHEN and SYDVKM. The CDR3 runs to 14 residues. CDR3 sequence reads: CASRLGKSGYEQYF. The CDR3 region has the DNA TGTGCCAGCAGACTCGGGAAATCGGGCTACGAGCAGTACTTC.

The chain carries TRBV4-2 and TRBJ2-3; a weak D match, TRBD1 (5 bases). The V end lost 0 bases, the J end lost 6 bases, and 13 bases lay between the germline ends. Germline V gives CDR1 LGHNA, CDR2 YNFKEQ. The CDR3 sequence is 15 residues long. DNA of the CDR3: TGTGCCAGCAGCCAAGACCCCCTAAGGGGTGATACGCAGTATTTT. Residues: CASSQDPLRGDTQYF.

V gene TRBV4-2 combines with J gene TRBJ1-4; weak D call: TRBD1 (5 bases). Germline values: CDR1 LGHNA, CDR2 YNFKEQ. This CDR3 comprises 16 residues. With 4 bases removed from V and 8 bases from J, the gap between germline ends came to 20 bases. This CDR3 is CASSLRKDTGREKLFF. The CDR3 nucleotides are TGTGCCAGCAGCCTCCGAAAGGACACTGGTCGGGAAAAACTGTTTTTT.

The J gene is TRBJ1-2, the V gene TRBV2; D might be TRBD1 (5 bases). In germline, CDR1 is SNHLY, CDR2 FYNNEI. This CDR3 is built from 19 residues. Trimming took 5 bases from V and 0 from J, leaving 25 bases between them. The CDR3, as DNA: TGTGCCAGCAGTTACCCTGGAGGGGCAGGAGACTTTTCTAACTATGGCTACACCTTC. Its protein is CASSYPGGAGDFSNYGYTF. Together with reference TRBV2 and TRBJ1-2, the CDR3 gives the full variable domain: EPEVTQTPSHQVTQMGQEVILRCVPISNHLYFYWYRQILGQKVEFLVSFYNNEISEKSEIFDDQFSVERPDGSNFTLKIRSTKLEDSAMYFCASSYPGGAGDFSNYGYTFGSGTRLTVV.

This sequence joins TRBV29-1 and TRBJ2-1; 7 nucleotides match TRBD2. The length of the CDR3 is 17 residues. Germline V gives CDR1 SQVTM, CDR2 ANQGSEA. The ends lost 6 bases at V and 5 bases at J; junction bases unmatched: 19. Written as DNA, the CDR3 is TGCAGCGTGAAACCCCCCTGGCGGGAGTTCTCTCACAATGAGCAGTTCTTC. Translated, it gives CSVKPPWREFSHNEQFF.

CDR3 DNA: TGTGCCAGCAGTTACTCGAAGGGATGGATTCTTGGAGAGACCCAGTACTTC. Translated: CASSYSKGWILGETQYF. The V gene is TRBV6-5, the J gene TRBJ2-4; D is undetermined. Gene TRBJ2-5 matches the end of the DNA better, so the J call may be wrong. This CDR3 contains 17 residues. Germline V gene sequence: CDR1 MNHEY, CDR2 SVGAGI.

This clonotype appeared a few times. The chain links TRBV28 to TRBJ2-5; D possibly corresponds to TRBD2 (6 bases). The last part of the DNA fits TRBJ2-7 better; the J call may be wrong. Germline V lookup: CDR1 MDHEN, CDR2 SYDVKM. This CDR3 contains 14 residues. As DNA, the CDR3 is TGTGCCAGCACCCGCTGGGGGGTCAGCGACGAGCAGTACTTC. It is translated as CASTRWGVSDEQYF.

The genes are TRBV6-6 and TRBJ2-1; no clear D. The V end was cut by 2 bases, the J end by 5 bases, with 13 bases between. Germline-derived CDR1 and CDR2 are MNHNY and SVGAGI (reference sequence). The CDR3 loop spans 15 amino acids. The CDR3 spells CASSYRVETDNEQFF. DNA of the CDR3: TGTGCCAGCAGTTACCGGGTTGAGACCGACAATGAGCAGTTCTTC.

V usage is TRBV7-9 and J usage is TRBJ1-2; D unresolved. The germline V and J ends were trimmed by 2 bases and 3 bases, with 7 bases remaining between them. This CDR3 has 13 residues. CDR1 is SEHNR and CDR2 is FQNEAQ in the germline V gene (reference sequence). The CDR3, as DNA: TGTGCCAGCAGCTTAAGTGTGGACTATGGCTACACCTTC. It codes for CASSLSVDYGYTF.

This clonotype is a singleton in its sample. V gene TRBV6-6 combines with J gene TRBJ1-2; D is unclear. The V and J ends lost 6 bases and 6 bases respectively, with 20 bases between them. In germline, CDR1 is MNHNY, CDR2 SVGAGI (reference sequence). The CDR3 runs 15 residues. The CDR3: CASRDGPRLSHGYTF. The DNA of the CDR3 is TGTGCCAGCAGAGACGGGCCGCGGCTCTCCCATGGCTACACCTTC.

The genes are TRBV28 and TRBJ2-1; 14 nucleotides line up with TRBD2. The length of the CDR3 is 15 residues. Losses at the gene ends were 6 bases for V and 6 bases for J; bases not matched to a gene: 4. Germline loops: CDR1 MDHEN, CDR2 SYDVKM. The CDR3 loop reads CASRETSGGVNEQFF. CDR3 nucleotide sequence: TGTGCCAGCAGGGAGACTAGCGGGGGGGTCAATGAGCAGTTCTTC.

This clonotype showed up just once. CDR3 region: CASGGLAGGYNEQFF. The CDR3 DNA reads as TGTGCCAGCGGTGGACTAGCGGGGGGATACAATGAGCAGTTCTTC. The chain is built from TRBV14 and TRBJ2-1; 14 bases match TRBD2. The CDR3 consists of 15 residues. The V gene's germline CDR1 is SGHDN and CDR2 FVKESK. V dropped 8 bases and J dropped 4; count of bases not matched to a gene: 4.

CDR3 amino acids: CASSLIHAGGSEEQYF. CDR3 in DNA: TGTGCCAGCAGCTTAATACATGCGGGAGGGTCGGAGGAGCAGTACTTC. This chain connects TRBV7-9 to TRBJ2-7, with 9 bases identical to TRBD2. CDR1 and CDR2 from the germline V gene are SEHNR and FQNEAQ (reference sequence). J was trimmed by 7 bases and V by 2 bases; bases with no gene match: 12. The CDR3 contains 16 residues.

This clonotype was counted only a few times. The chain couples TRBV7-9 to TRBJ2-3, with 12 bases lining up with TRBD2. This CDR3 has 17 residues. V was clipped by 3 bases and J by 2 bases; unmatched bases: 6. Germline V gene sequence: CDR1 SEHNR, CDR2 FQNEAQ (reference sequence). CDR3 sequence (DNA): TGTGCCAGCAGCTTGAGACTAGCGGGGGTATACACAGATACGCAGTATTTT. Translation gives CASSLRLAGVYTDTQYF.